This TCR beta chain emerged from a study of CD4 T cells in relation to SARS-CoV-2 and coronaviruses. This CDR3 region has 17 residues. In germline, CDR1 is LGHDT, CDR2 YNNKEL (reference sequence). Trimming removed 5 bases from V and 1 base from J; junction bases left unmatched: 12. Data came from immunoSEQ multiplex PCR; TCRdb stores just in-frame clones and leaves some out. The sample includes about 31,000 clones, 72% of them seen just once. As regards this clone: Its antigen is not known.

The unexposed donors gave CD4+ T cells in about 2011-2018, prior to COVID-19. Isolation of CD4+ T cells took place after about eleven days in culture. The sequence came from a human donor in good health. What was sequenced was CD4+ T cells from PBMCs, cultured in vitro. The chain uses TRBV3-1 (or the pseudogene TRBV3-2) and TRBJ2-5; TRBD2 matches at 8 bases. The CDR3 loop reads CASSDPLPSGLQETQYF. CDR3 in DNA: TGTGCCAGCAGCGACCCCCTCCCTAGCGGGCTCCAAGAGACCCAGTACTTC.